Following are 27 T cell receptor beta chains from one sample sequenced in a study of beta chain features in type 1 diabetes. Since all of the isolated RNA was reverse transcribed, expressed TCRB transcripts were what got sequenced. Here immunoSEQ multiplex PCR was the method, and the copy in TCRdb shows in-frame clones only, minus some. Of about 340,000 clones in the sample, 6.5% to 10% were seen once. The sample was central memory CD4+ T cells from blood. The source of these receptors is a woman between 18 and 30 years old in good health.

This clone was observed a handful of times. DNA of the CDR3: TGTGCCAGCAGTTTTTCTCACGTAGCCCGGGGACAATTGAACACTGAAGCTTTCTTT. It encodes CASSFSHVARGQLNTEAFF. The chain combines TRBV28 with TRBJ1-1, with D maybe TRBD1 (6 bases). V dropped 3 bases and J dropped 0 bases, with 23 bases sitting between them. Germline V lookup: CDR1 MDHEN, CDR2 SYDVKM. CDR3 length equals 19 residues.

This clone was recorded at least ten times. The CDR3 DNA reads as TGTGCCAGCAGTTACCTCTCGGGAGACTATGGCTACACCTTC. It yields the protein CASSYLSGDYGYTF. V is TRBV6-5 and J is TRBJ1-2; D not resolved. Per the germline V gene, CDR1 is MNHEY and CDR2 is SVGAGI. The ends were cut back, 2 bases at V and 3 bases at J, with 10 bases in the middle. This CDR3 comprises 14 residues.

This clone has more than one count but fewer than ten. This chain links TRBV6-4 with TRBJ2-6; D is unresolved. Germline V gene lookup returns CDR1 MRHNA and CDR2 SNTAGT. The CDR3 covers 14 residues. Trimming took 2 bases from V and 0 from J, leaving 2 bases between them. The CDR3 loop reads CASSDNSGANVLTF. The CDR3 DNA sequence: TGTGCCAGCAGTGACAACTCTGGGGCCAACGTCCTGACTTTC.

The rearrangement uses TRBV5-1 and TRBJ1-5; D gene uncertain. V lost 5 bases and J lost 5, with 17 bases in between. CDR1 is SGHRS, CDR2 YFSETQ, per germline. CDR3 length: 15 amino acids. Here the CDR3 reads CASRYTGEPHQPQHF. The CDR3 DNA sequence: TGCGCCAGCAGGTATACTGGGGAGCCACATCAGCCCCAGCATTTT.

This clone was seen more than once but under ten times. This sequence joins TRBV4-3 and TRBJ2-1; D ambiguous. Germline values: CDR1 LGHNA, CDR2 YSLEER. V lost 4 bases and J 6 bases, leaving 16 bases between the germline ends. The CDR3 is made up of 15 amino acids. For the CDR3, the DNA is TGCGCCAGCAGCCTAGGAGTAGGGTACGCCAATGAGCAGTTCTTC. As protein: CASSLGVGYANEQFF.

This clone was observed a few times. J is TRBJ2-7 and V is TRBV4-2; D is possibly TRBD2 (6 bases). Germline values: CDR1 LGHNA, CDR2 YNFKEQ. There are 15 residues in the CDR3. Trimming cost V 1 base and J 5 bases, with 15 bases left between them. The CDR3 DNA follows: TGTGCCAGCAGCCAAGGGAGTAGTAGGAGGGACGAGCAGTACTTC. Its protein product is CASSQGSSRRDEQYF.

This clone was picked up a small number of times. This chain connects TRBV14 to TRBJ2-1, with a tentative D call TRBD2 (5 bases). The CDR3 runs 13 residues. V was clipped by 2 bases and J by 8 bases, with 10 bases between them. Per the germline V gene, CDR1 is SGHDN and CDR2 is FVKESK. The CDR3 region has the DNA TGTGCCAGCAGCCAAATAATCGGGGATGAGCAGTTCTTC. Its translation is CASSQIIGDEQFF.

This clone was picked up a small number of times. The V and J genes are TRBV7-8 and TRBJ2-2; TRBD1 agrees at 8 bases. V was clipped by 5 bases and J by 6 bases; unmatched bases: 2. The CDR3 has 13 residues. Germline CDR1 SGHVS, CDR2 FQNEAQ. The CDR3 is CASSKQGAGELFF. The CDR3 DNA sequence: TGTGCCAGCAGCAAACAGGGGGCCGGGGAGCTGTTTTTT.

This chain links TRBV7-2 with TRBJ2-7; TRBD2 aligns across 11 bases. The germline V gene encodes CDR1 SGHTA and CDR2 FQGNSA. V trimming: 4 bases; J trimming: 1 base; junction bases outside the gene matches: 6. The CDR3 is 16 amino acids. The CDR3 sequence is CASSYQGTSGSYEQYF. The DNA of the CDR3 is TGTGCCAGCAGCTACCAAGGGACTAGCGGTTCCTACGAGCAGTACTTC. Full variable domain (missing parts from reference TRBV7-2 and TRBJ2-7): GAGVSQSPSNKVTEKGKDVELRCDPISGHTALYWYRQSLGQGLEFLIYFQGNSAPDKSGLPSDRFSAERTGGSVSTLTIQRTQQEDSAVYLCASSYQGTSGSYEQYFGPGTRLTVT.

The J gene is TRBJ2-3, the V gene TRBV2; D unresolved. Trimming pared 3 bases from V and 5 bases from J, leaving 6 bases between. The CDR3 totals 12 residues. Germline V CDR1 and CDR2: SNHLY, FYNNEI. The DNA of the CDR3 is TGTGCCAGCAGTGATTGGCGAGATACGCAGTATTTT. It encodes CASSDWRDTQYF.

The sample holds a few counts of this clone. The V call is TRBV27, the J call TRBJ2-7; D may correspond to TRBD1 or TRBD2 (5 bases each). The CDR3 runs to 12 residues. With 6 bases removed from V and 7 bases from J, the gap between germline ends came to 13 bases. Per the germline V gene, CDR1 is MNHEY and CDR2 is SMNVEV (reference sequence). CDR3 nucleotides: TGTGCCAGCAGCACCGGGACGCGGGAGCAGTACTTC. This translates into CASSTGTREQYF.

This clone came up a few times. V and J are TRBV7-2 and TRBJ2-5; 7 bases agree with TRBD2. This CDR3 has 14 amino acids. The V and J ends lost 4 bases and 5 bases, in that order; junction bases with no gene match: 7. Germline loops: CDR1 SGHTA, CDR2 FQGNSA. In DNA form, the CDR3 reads TGTGCCAGCAGCTCCTCTGGCGGGAGTGAGACCCAGTACTTC. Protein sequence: CASSSSGGSETQYF.

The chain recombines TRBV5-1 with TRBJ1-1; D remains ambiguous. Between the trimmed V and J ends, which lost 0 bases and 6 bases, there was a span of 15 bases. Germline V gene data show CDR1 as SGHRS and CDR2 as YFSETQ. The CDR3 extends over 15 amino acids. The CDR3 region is CASSLDFGVSAEAFF. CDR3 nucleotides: TGCGCCAGCAGCTTGGATTTTGGGGTGTCAGCTGAAGCTTTCTTT.

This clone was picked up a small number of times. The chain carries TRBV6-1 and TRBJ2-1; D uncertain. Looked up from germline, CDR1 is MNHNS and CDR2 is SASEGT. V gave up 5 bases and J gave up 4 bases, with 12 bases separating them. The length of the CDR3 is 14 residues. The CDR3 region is CASSRSREYNEQFF. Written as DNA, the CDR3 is TGTGCCAGCAGTCGATCTCGCGAATACAATGAGCAGTTCTTC.

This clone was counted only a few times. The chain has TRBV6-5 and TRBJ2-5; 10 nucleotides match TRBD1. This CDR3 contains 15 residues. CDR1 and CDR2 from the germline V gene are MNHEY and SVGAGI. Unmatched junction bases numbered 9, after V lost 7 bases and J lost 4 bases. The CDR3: CASTFRTGGRETQYF. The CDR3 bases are TGTGCCAGCACCTTCCGGACAGGGGGACGAGAGACCCAGTACTTC.

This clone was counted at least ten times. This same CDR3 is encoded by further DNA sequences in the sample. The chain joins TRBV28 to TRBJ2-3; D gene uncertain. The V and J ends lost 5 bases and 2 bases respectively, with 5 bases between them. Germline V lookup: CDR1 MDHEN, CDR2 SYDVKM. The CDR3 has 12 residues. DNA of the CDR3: TGTGCCAGCAGTGGGGTCACAGATACGCAGTATTTT. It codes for CASSGVTDTQYF.

This CDR3 reads CASSMRTGGRAKNIQYF. As DNA, the CDR3 is TGTGCCAGCAGCATGCGAACAGGGGGCCGGGCCAAAAACATTCAGTACTTC. The rearrangement uses TRBV21-1 and TRBJ2-4; the listed D gene, TRBD1, was not tested against the DNA. TRBV21-1 is recorded as a pseudogene. This CDR3 spans 17 amino acids.

CDR3 DNA sequence: TGTGCCAGCTCTAAACAGGGGGCGAGGGAGCAGTTCTTC. Translating it yields CASSKQGAREQFF. The chain is built from TRBV18 and TRBJ2-1, with TRBD1 matching 9 bases. Germline-derived CDR1 and CDR2 are KGHSH and LQKENI. V was pared by 6 bases and J by 10 bases, with 7 bases of the junction left unmatched. This CDR3 is 13 amino acids long. The full variable domain, in which reference TRBV18 and TRBJ2-1 provide the parts outside the CDR3, is NAGVMQNPRHLVRRRGQEARLRCSPMKGHSHVYWYRQLPEEGLKFMVYLQKENIIDESGMPKERFSAEFPKEGPSILRIQQVVRGDSAAYFCASSKQGAREQFFGPGTRLTVL.

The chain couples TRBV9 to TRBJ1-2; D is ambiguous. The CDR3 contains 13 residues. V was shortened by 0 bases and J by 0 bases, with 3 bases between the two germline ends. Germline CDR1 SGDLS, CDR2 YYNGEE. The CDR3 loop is CASSVVTNYGYTF. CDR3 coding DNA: TGTGCCAGCAGCGTAGTTACTAACTATGGCTACACCTTC.

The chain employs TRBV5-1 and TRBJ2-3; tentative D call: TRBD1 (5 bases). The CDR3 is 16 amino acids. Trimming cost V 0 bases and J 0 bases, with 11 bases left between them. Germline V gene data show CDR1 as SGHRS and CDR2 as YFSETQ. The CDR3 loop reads CASSLGRVSSTDTQYF. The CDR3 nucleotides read TGCGCCAGCAGCTTGGGCAGGGTCTCTAGCACAGATACGCAGTATTTT.

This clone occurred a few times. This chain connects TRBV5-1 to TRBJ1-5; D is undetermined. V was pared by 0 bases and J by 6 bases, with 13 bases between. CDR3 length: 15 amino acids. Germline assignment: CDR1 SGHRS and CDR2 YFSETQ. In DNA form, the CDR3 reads TGCGCCAGCAGCTTGGCAGGAGAGTGGGGTCAGCCCCAGCATTTT. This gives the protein CASSLAGEWGQPQHF.

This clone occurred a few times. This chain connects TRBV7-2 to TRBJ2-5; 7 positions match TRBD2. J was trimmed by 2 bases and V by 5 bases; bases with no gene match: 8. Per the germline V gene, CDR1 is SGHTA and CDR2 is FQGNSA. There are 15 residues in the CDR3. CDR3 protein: CASSLRASGQETQYF. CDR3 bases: TGTGCCAGCAGCCTGAGGGCTAGCGGACAAGAGACCCAGTACTTC.

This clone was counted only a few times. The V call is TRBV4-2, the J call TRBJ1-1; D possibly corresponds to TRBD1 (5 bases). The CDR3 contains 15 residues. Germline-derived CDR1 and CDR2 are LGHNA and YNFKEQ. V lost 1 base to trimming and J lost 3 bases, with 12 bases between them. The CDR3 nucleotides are TGTGCCAGCAGCCAAGGAGCCCGCAGGGACACTGAAGCTTTCTTT. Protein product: CASSQGARRDTEAFF.

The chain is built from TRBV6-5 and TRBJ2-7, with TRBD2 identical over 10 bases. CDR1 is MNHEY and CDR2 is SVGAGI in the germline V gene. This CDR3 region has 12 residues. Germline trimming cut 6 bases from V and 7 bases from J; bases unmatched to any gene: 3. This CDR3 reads CASRELAGEQYF. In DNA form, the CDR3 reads TGTGCCAGCAGAGAACTAGCGGGGGAGCAGTACTTC.

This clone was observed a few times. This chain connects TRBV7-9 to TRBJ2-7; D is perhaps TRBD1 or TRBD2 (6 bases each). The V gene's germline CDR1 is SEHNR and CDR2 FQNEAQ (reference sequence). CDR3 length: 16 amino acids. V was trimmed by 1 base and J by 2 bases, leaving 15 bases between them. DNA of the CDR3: TGTGCCAGCAGCTTAGTGAGACAGGAGGGCACCTACGAGCAGTACTTC. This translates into CASSLVRQEGTYEQYF.

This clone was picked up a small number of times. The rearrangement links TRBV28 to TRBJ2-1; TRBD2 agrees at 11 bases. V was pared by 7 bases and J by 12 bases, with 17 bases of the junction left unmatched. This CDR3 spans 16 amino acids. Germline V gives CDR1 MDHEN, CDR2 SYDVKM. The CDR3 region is CASNVLAGDTQGVQFF. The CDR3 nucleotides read TGTGCCAGCAACGTACTAGCGGGAGATACCCAGGGGGTGCAGTTCTTC. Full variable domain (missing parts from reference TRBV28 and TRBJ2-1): DVKVTQSSRYLVKRTGEKVFLECVQDMDHENMFWYRQDPGLGLRLIYFSYDVKMKEKGDIPEGYSVSREKKERFSLILESASTNQTSMYLCASNVLAGDTQGVQFFGPGTRLTVL.

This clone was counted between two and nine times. DNA of the CDR3: TGCGCCAGCAGCCCTAGCCCTGAGCCAGCGCCCCACGAGCAGTACTTC. Translating it yields CASSPSPEPAPHEQYF. This chain uses TRBV4-3 with TRBJ2-7; a weak D match, TRBD2 (5 bases). Trimming stripped 4 bases from V and 5 bases from J, with 21 bases between. This CDR3 spans 16 amino acids. The V gene's germline CDR1 is LGHNA and CDR2 YSLEER.